This T cell receptor (beta chain) was recovered during a study of OX40 agonist ivuxolimab in advanced cancers. Study outcomes and limitations: Fewer expanded clones were found on average in CD4+ than in CD8+ T cells.

Comment on this clone: As yet, its antigen is unknown.

The length of the CDR3 is 13 residues. The V gene's germline CDR1 is SGHRS and CDR2 YFSETQ. Between the trimmed V and J ends, which lost 4 bases and 7 bases, there was a span of 15 bases. Clones were read by immunoSEQ multiplex PCR, and TCRdb kept only the in-frame ones, dropping some. The data hold tens of thousands of clones, with 87% observed a single time. Sample: CD4+ or CD8+ T cells sorted from blood, taken in a trial of the OX40 agonist ivuxolimab. This chain links TRBV5-1 with TRBJ2-7, with a weak D call TRBD2 (5 bases). The origin of this receptor is an adult with an advanced solid tumor such as melanoma, head and neck, liver or kidney cancer. DNA of the CDR3: TGCGCCAGCAGCCCCGAGCGTACGGGGGAGCAGTACTTC. This gives the protein CASSPERTGEQYF.